Below are 9 T cell receptor beta chains sequenced from a single sample in a study of spatial heterogeneity in lung cancer. Findings and caveats of the study: In tumors, expanded intratumoral alpha and beta TCR counts tracked mutation counts.

These receptors' antigens are unknown. TCRdb itself ran the 5' RACE reads through MiXCR, one entry per CDR3 protein. This table holds about 27,000 distinct CDR3 sequences, under 8.5% found once. Time point given: sample taken at primary tumor resection. This sample comprised lung tumor tissue, obtained at surgery. These receptors came from a male donor with early-stage non-small cell lung cancer.

The rearrangement joins TRBV4-2 to TRBJ2-7, with 9 bases aligning to TRBD1. Germline CDR1 reads LGHNA; CDR2 reads YNFKEQ. V trimming: 3 bases; J trimming: 4 bases; junction bases outside the gene matches: 7. The CDR3 sequence is 15 residues long. CDR3: CASSQETGGTYEQYF. The DNA of the CDR3 is TGTGCCAGCAGCCAGGAAACAGGGGGCACGTACGAGCAGTACTTC.

This clonotype was seen at least ten times. The rearrangement links TRBV20-1 to TRBJ2-4; D unresolved. The V gene lost 0 bases and the J gene lost 6 bases, with 12 bases spanning the gap. The CDR3 runs to 14 residues. Germline V gene lookup returns CDR1 DFQATT and CDR2 SNEGSKA (reference sequence). The CDR3 here is CSARETVLLNIQYF. The DNA for the CDR3 is TGCAGTGCTAGAGAGACGGTACTTTTAAACATTCAGTACTTC.

Concerning this clonotype: Possible read error: a much larger clone is one base away. The chain is built from TRBV20-1 and TRBJ1-2, with D tentatively TRBD1 (6 bases). The CDR3 has 13 amino acids. CDR1 is DFQATT and CDR2 is SNEGSKA in the germline V gene (reference sequence). CDR3 in DNA: TGCAATGCTAGAGATTGGGCAGGGGACGGCTACACCTTC. Encoded protein: CNARDWAGDGYTF.

This clonotype was counted many times. The chain uses TRBV3-1 and TRBJ2-1, with D possibly TRBD2 on 5 matching bases. The V end lost 3 bases, the J end lost 0 bases, and 6 bases lay between the germline ends. Germline assignment: CDR1 LGHDT and CDR2 YNNKEL (reference sequence). The CDR3 covers 14 residues. In DNA form, the CDR3 reads TGTGCCAGCAGCCAGGAGGTCTCCTACAATGAGCAGTTCTTC. It yields the protein CASSQEVSYNEQFF.

This clonotype was seen many times. V and J are TRBV4-1 and TRBJ1-1; D gene unclear. V was shortened by 4 bases and J by 0 bases, with 9 bases between the two germline ends. Germline CDR1 and CDR2: MGHRA and YSYEKL. The CDR3 has 14 amino acids. CDR3 nucleotide sequence: TGCGCCAGCAGCCGGGAACGGATGAACACTGAAGCTTTCTTT. Amino acids: CASSRERMNTEAFF.

This clonotype was observed many times. In nucleotides, the CDR3 is TGTGCCAGCAGTTACAAGTTGGATAGCAATCAGCCCCAGCATTTT. The encoded protein is CASSYKLDSNQPQHF. V gene TRBV6-2 or TRBV6-3 combines with J gene TRBJ1-5; D not resolved. The CDR3 sequence is 15 residues long. The V end was cut by 2 bases, the J end by 0 bases, with 8 bases between. In germline, CDR1 is MNHEY, CDR2 SVGEGT.

This clonotype was counted at least ten times. This sequence joins TRBV5-1 and TRBJ1-1, with 8 positions matching TRBD1. The CDR3 extends over 15 amino acids. The germline gives CDR1 SGHRS, CDR2 YFSETQ. With V trimmed by 1 base and J by 4 bases, 6 bases remained unmatched. CDR3 loop: CASSLPWTGSTEAFF. In nucleotides, the CDR3 is TGCGCCAGCAGCTTGCCCTGGACAGGGAGCACTGAAGCTTTCTTT.

In this sample, this clonotype turned up many times. At one end, the junction sequence differs from germline, possibly due to a read error. This sequence joins TRBV2 and TRBJ2-2; D might be TRBD1 (6 bases). The CDR3 totals 16 residues. CDR1 SNHLY and CDR2 FYNNEI come from the germline V gene. In DNA form, the CDR3 reads TGTGCCACCAGTCCATTCCAGGGGCGGTACACCGGGGAGCTGTTTTTT. It yields the protein CATSPFQGRYTGELFF.

Many counts were recorded for this clonotype. The V call is TRBV20-1, the J call TRBJ1-3, with D unclear. Germline CDR1 reads DFQATT; CDR2 reads SNEGSKA (reference sequence). Trimming left V 0 bases short and J 0 bases short, with 6 bases between. CDR3 length: 14 residues. Here the CDR3 DNA reads TGCAGTGCTAGAGACCGGACCTCTGGAAACACCATATATTTT. It codes for CSARDRTSGNTIYF.